The 30 T cell receptor beta chains below come from one sample, sequenced in a study of cytomegalovirus exposure and HLA in healthy donors. 13 Jbeta primers and 60 Vbeta primers were used for the PCR. The table came from immunoSEQ multiplex PCR; TCRdb's copy has only in-frame clones and leaves some out. The sample yields some 220,000 clones, about 89% seen once. Sequenced sample: PBMCs. The receptor set was obtained from a woman under 30 in good health and CMV-seronegative.

V is TRBV9 and J is TRBJ2-3; TRBD2 aligns across 8 bases. This CDR3 comprises 17 residues. The germline CDR1 and CDR2 sequences are SGDLS and YYNGEE. V was pared by 0 bases and J by 1 base, with 7 bases of the junction left unmatched. The CDR3 loop is CASSVDSWRGGTDTQYF. CDR3 coding DNA: TGTGCCAGCAGCGTAGATTCATGGCGGGGGGGCACAGATACGCAGTATTTT.

This sequence joins TRBV11-3 and TRBJ2-7; 8 bases are a match to TRBD1. J was trimmed by 0 bases and V by 2 bases; bases with no gene match: 6. The germline gives CDR1 SGHNT, CDR2 YENEEA. This CDR3 comprises 16 residues. CDR3 loop: CASSLRGQVSSYEQYF. In DNA, the CDR3 is TGTGCCAGCAGCTTAAGGGGACAGGTGAGCTCCTACGAGCAGTACTTC.

V is TRBV9 and J is TRBJ2-7; the match to TRBD2 covers 10 bases. J was trimmed by 5 bases and V by 4 bases; bases with no gene match: 9. The germline V gene has CDR1 SGDLS and CDR2 YYNGEE. The CDR3 extends over 15 amino acids. In nucleotides, the CDR3 is TGTGCCAGCAGCTTTCGAGCGGGAGGGCCAAACGAGCAGTACTTC. This gives the protein CASSFRAGGPNEQYF.

The chain links TRBV25-1 to TRBJ2-1, with 13 bases fitting TRBD2. The CDR3 length is 16 residues. Germline V gene lookup returns CDR1 MGHDK and CDR2 SYGVNS. The J segment lost 4 bases and the V segment lost 3 bases, leaving 3 bases of the junction unmatched. CDR3 region: CASSDATSGGYNEQFF. In nucleotides, the CDR3 is TGTGCCAGCAGTGACGCGACTAGCGGGGGGTACAATGAGCAGTTCTTC.

V usage is TRBV4-3 and J usage is TRBJ1-2, with D possibly being TRBD1 (6 bases). Germline CDR1 reads LGHNA; CDR2 reads YSLEER. The CDR3 runs 15 residues. The V and J ends lost 3 bases and 2 bases respectively, with 13 bases between them. The CDR3 region is CASSQDQGRNYGYTF. Here the CDR3 DNA reads TGCGCCAGCAGCCAGGATCAGGGGCGGAACTATGGCTACACCTTC.

The rearrangement uses TRBV6-5 and TRBJ1-1; D remains ambiguous. Deletions cut 7 bases from V and 1 base from J, with 10 bases between. This CDR3 spans 13 amino acids. Germline lookup yields CDR1 MNHEY and CDR2 SVGAGI. Here the CDR3 reads CASMWQENTEAFF. CDR3 bases: TGTGCCAGCATGTGGCAGGAGAACACTGAAGCTTTCTTT.

The chain couples TRBV4-3 to TRBJ2-7; possible D gene TRBD2, 6 bases. Germline values: CDR1 LGHNA, CDR2 YSLEER. The V end lost 1 base, the J end lost 4 bases, and 8 bases lay between the germline ends. This CDR3 comprises 13 residues. The CDR3 spells CASSQGGVYEQYF. The CDR3 DNA follows: TGCGCCAGCAGCCAAGGGGGGGTATACGAGCAGTACTTC.

The V call is TRBV2, the J call TRBJ2-1; 8 positions match TRBD2. V was clipped by 7 bases and J by 4 bases; unmatched bases: 15. The CDR3 is 17 amino acids. Germline CDR1 reads SNHLY; CDR2 reads FYNNEI. The CDR3 region has the DNA TGTGCCAGCAAAGGGTTGGGAGCGGGAGAAGGGTACAATGAGCAGTTCTTC. Its translation: CASKGLGAGEGYNEQFF.

Details on this clone: This sample includes further DNA sequences coding for the same CDR3. The gene calls are TRBV4-2 and TRBJ2-3; 13 bases are a match to TRBD2. Per germline, CDR1 LGHNA and CDR2 YNFKEQ. The CDR3 spans 16 residues. V gave up 2 bases and J gave up 4 bases; unmatched junction bases: 3. The CDR3 protein is CASSQTSGGGADTQYF. The CDR3 bases are TGTGCCAGCAGCCAAACTAGCGGGGGGGGAGCAGATACGCAGTATTTT.

This clone was seen once. The chain recombines TRBV5-6 with TRBJ2-4, with a weak D call TRBD2 (5 bases). The CDR3 contains 17 residues. Trimming cost V 2 bases and J 1 base, with 16 bases left between them. Germline-derived CDR1 and CDR2 are SGHDT and YYEEEE. This CDR3 reads CASSFGAVHMAKNIQYF. The CDR3 coding sequence is TGTGCCAGCAGCTTTGGAGCGGTCCACATGGCCAAAAACATTCAGTACTTC.

The chain combines TRBV5-1 with TRBJ2-1, with a possible D match to TRBD2 (5 bases). The CDR3 covers 14 residues. The germline gives CDR1 SGHRS, CDR2 YFSETQ. Trimming took off 3 bases at V and 4 bases at J, with 11 bases between the two ends. CDR3 residues: CASSYGERYNEQFF. DNA for the CDR3: TGCGCCAGCAGCTATGGGGAGCGTTACAATGAGCAGTTCTTC. Full variable domain (remainder filled in from reference TRBV5-1 and TRBJ2-1): KAGVTQTPRYLIKTRGQQVTLSCSPISGHRSVSWYQQTPGQGLQFLFEYFSETQRNKGNFPGRFSGRQFSNSRSEMNVSTLELGDSALYLCASSYGERYNEQFFGPGTRLTVL.

This clone was seen a handful of times. The rearrangement links TRBV11-2 to TRBJ2-1; D may be TRBD2 (6 bases). Germline V gene sequence: CDR1 SGHAT, CDR2 FQNNGV. CDR3 length equals 16 residues. The V end was cut by 3 bases, the J end by 4 bases, with 16 bases between. The CDR3 protein is CASSFVTGEIYNEQFF. CDR3 in DNA: TGTGCCAGCAGCTTCGTTACGGGGGAGATTTACAATGAGCAGTTCTTC.

This chain joins TRBV5-1 and TRBJ1-1; 7 nucleotides align to TRBD1. There are 15 residues in the CDR3. Germline V gene sequence: CDR1 SGHRS, CDR2 YFSETQ. V dropped 4 bases and J dropped 3; count of bases not matched to a gene: 9. CDR3 DNA sequence: TGCGCCAGCAGCAACTCCGGGACAGCCGACACTGAAGCTTTCTTT. This gives the protein CASSNSGTADTEAFF.

V and J are TRBV9 and TRBJ2-2; a weak D match, TRBD1 (5 bases). V dropped 4 bases and J dropped 2 bases, with 6 bases sitting between them. CDR1 is SGDLS and CDR2 is YYNGEE in the germline V gene. The CDR3 is made up of 13 amino acids. The CDR3 sequence: CASSQGNTGELFF. CDR3 nucleotide sequence: TGTGCCAGCAGCCAGGGAAACACCGGGGAGCTGTTTTTT.

Comments on this clone: The same CDR3 is also encoded by other DNA sequences in this sample. The chain is built from TRBV6-5 and TRBJ1-2; tentatively, D is TRBD1 (5 bases). Germline V lookup: CDR1 MNHEY, CDR2 SVGAGI. This CDR3 is 14 amino acids long. V was trimmed by 4 bases and J by 1 base, leaving 10 bases between them. Written as DNA, the CDR3 is TGTGCCAGCAGTTTTACAGGCGATAACTATGGCTACACCTTC. Translating it yields CASSFTGDNYGYTF.

This sequence joins TRBV19 and TRBJ1-1, with D unresolved. CDR1 and CDR2 (germline): LNHDA, SQIVND (reference sequence). This CDR3 has 15 amino acids. V was cut by 6 bases and J by 0 bases, with 14 bases left in between. The CDR3 region has the DNA TGTGCCAGTAGGGTGGCTCCGCTCCTGAACACTGAAGCTTTCTTT. Its translation is CASRVAPLLNTEAFF.

The V call is TRBV5-1, the J call TRBJ2-3; TRBD2 is a possible D gene (5 bases). Germline V gene data show CDR1 as SGHRS and CDR2 as YFSETQ. The V end lost 4 bases, the J end lost 4 bases, and 16 bases lay between the germline ends. The CDR3 extends over 15 amino acids. The CDR3 sequence: CASSPGLGRPDTQYF. CDR3 DNA: TGCGCCAGCAGCCCCGGACTCGGCCGGCCAGATACGCAGTATTTT.

V is TRBV13 and J is TRBJ2-3, with a tentative D call TRBD1 (6 bases). The V gene lost 5 bases and the J gene lost 1 base, with 13 bases spanning the gap. CDR3 length: 15 amino acids. Germline V lookup: CDR1 PRHDT, CDR2 FYEKMQ (reference sequence). The CDR3: CASSRRQEGTDTQYF. The CDR3 nucleotides are TGTGCCAGCAGCCGACGACAGGAAGGCACAGATACGCAGTATTTT.

The chain employs TRBV19 and TRBJ1-2; 7 nucleotides align to TRBD1. With 4 bases clipped from V and 4 bases from J, the junction kept 9 bases outside the gene matches. Germline values: CDR1 LNHDA, CDR2 SQIVND (reference sequence). This CDR3 is 15 amino acids long. This CDR3 reads CASSRYRDRAYGYTF. As DNA, the CDR3 is TGTGCCAGTAGTAGATACCGGGACAGAGCCTATGGCTACACCTTC.

The CDR3 sequence is CASSHPHSQETQYF. The CDR3 nucleotides read TGCGCCAGCAGCCACCCCCATAGCCAAGAGACCCAGTACTTC. The chain has TRBV4-1 and TRBJ2-5; the D is unclear. This CDR3 is 14 amino acids long. V lost 3 bases to trimming and J lost 1 base, with 9 bases between them. Germline V gene sequence: CDR1 MGHRA, CDR2 YSYEKL.

In its sample, this clone was seen a few times. The J gene is TRBJ1-1, the V gene TRBV9, with 7 nucleotides matching TRBD1. Germline-derived CDR1 and CDR2 are SGDLS and YYNGEE. V lost 4 bases to trimming and J lost 10 bases; unmatched junction nucleotides: 7. The CDR3 is 12 residues long. The CDR3 DNA is TGTGCCAGCAGCCCCCGACAGGGTATAGCTTTCTTT. It yields the protein CASSPRQGIAFF.

This clone was seen a handful of times. This chain connects TRBV4-3 to TRBJ2-2; TRBD2 agrees at 9 bases. V trimming: 4 bases; J trimming: 2 bases; junction bases outside the gene matches: 8. This CDR3 is 17 amino acids long. Germline values: CDR1 LGHNA, CDR2 YSLEER. CDR3 region: CASSPRVAGVNTGELFF. In DNA, the CDR3 is TGCGCCAGCAGCCCCCGGGTAGCGGGGGTAAACACCGGGGAGCTGTTTTTT.

The V gene is TRBV7-2, the J gene TRBJ1-2, with D perhaps matching TRBD1 (6 bases). In germline, CDR1 is SGHTA, CDR2 FQGNSA. The CDR3 consists of 16 residues. The ends were cut back, 2 bases at V and 1 base at J, with 14 bases in the middle. This CDR3 reads CASSLTQGKNNYGYTF. The CDR3 DNA sequence: TGTGCCAGCAGCTTAACGCAGGGGAAAAATAACTATGGCTACACCTTC.

The V gene is TRBV7-2, the J gene TRBJ2-3; 7 bases match TRBD1. Trimming cost V 5 bases and J 6 bases; bases outside gene matches: 11. CDR3 length equals 15 residues. CDR1 and CDR2 (germline): SGHTA, FQGNSA. The CDR3 DNA reads TGTGCCAGCAGCCCCCGACAGGGTACTATCGATACGCAGTATTTT. Its translation: CASSPRQGTIDTQYF.

The genes are TRBV4-1 and TRBJ2-7; 7 positions match TRBD2. The CDR3 covers 17 residues. The V and J ends lost 2 bases and 4 bases, in that order; junction bases with no gene match: 14. The germline gives CDR1 MGHRA, CDR2 YSYEKL. CDR3 nucleotides: TGCGCCAGCAGCCAATTCCTAGCGGCCCCCCTAGGGTACGAGCAGTACTTC. It translates to CASSQFLAAPLGYEQYF.

The chain recombines TRBV2 with TRBJ1-2, with unresolved D. The germline V gene encodes CDR1 SNHLY and CDR2 FYNNEI. This CDR3 has 14 residues. The germline V and J ends were trimmed by 8 bases and 4 bases, with 17 bases remaining between them. The CDR3 here is CASGLTEGGYGYTF. CDR3 bases: TGTGCCAGCGGCCTGACGGAGGGTGGCTATGGCTACACCTTC.

The chain uses TRBV11-2 and TRBJ2-7, with D tentatively TRBD2 (5 bases). The germline V and J ends were trimmed by 5 bases and 3 bases, with 11 bases remaining between them. The germline V gene has CDR1 SGHAT and CDR2 FQNNGV. The CDR3 runs to 13 residues. CDR3 in DNA: TGTGCCAGCAGCGACGGACTCTACTACGAGCAGTACTTC. It encodes CASSDGLYYEQYF.

The CDR3 sequence is CASSLVGHSGNTIYF. CDR3 DNA: TGTGCCAGCAGTTTGGTCGGACACTCTGGAAACACCATATATTTT. The chain has TRBV25-1 and TRBJ1-3; D possibly corresponds to TRBD1 (5 bases). CDR3 length equals 15 residues. The ends were cut back, 5 bases at V and 0 bases at J, with 11 bases in the middle. Germline CDR1 MGHDK, CDR2 SYGVNS.

The V call is TRBV12-5, the J call TRBJ2-1; 7 nucleotides align to TRBD1. The germline V gene has CDR1 LGHNT and CDR2 FRNRAP. J lost 9 bases, V lost 6 bases, and 8 bases had no gene match. The CDR3 is made up of 13 amino acids. In nucleotides, the CDR3 is TGTGCTAGTGGCTCCACAGGGGAAACTGAGCAGTTCTTC. As protein: CASGSTGETEQFF.

CDR3 DNA sequence: TGCGCCAGCAGCCTTTCGGGGGGAGGGTCATACGAGCAGTACTTC. Translating gives CASSLSGGGSYEQYF. The V and J genes are TRBV5-1 and TRBJ2-7; 7 nucleotides agree with TRBD2. The CDR3 is 15 residues long. Germline V CDR1 and CDR2: SGHRS, YFSETQ. V was clipped by 4 bases and J by 4 bases; unmatched bases: 11. Based on the CDR3 plus reference TRBV5-1 and TRBJ2-7, the full variable domain is KAGVTQTPRYLIKTRGQQVTLSCSPISGHRSVSWYQQTPGQGLQFLFEYFSETQRNKGNFPGRFSGRQFSNSRSEMNVSTLELGDSALYLCASSLSGGGSYEQYFGPGTRLTVT.